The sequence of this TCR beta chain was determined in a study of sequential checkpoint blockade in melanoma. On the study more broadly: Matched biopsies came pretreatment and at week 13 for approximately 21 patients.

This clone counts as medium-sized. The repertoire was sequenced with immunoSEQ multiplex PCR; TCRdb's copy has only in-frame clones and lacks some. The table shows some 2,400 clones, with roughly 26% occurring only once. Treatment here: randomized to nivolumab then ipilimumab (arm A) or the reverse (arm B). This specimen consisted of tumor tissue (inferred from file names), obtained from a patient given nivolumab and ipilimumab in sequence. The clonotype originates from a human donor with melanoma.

The CDR3 region has the DNA TGTGCCAGCAGCTTCCAGCGGGGGGCCGGGGAGACCCAGTACTTC. It specifies CASSFQRGAGETQYF. The chain links TRBV11-3 to TRBJ2-5, with 9 positions matching TRBD2. CDR3 length: 15 amino acids. The V and J ends lost 3 bases and 5 bases, in that order; junction bases with no gene match: 7. Germline V gives CDR1 SGHNT, CDR2 YENEEA.